This TCR beta chain was identified in a study of blood T cell repertoires in COVID-19. The overall study: Samples taken during acute and convalescent COVID-19 were collected in the United States, Italy and Spain. From T cells, B-cell-depleted T cells, or PBMCs came the material, which was cDNA or gDNA.

Germline values: CDR1 MDHEN, CDR2 SYDVKM. CDR3 length: 15 residues. V was clipped by 8 bases and J by 0 bases; unmatched bases: 7. Profiling relied on immunoSEQ multiplex PCR, and the TCRdb table lists in-frame clones only, not all of them. Of roughly 250,000 clones in the sample, approximately 86% were seen once. This TCR was recovered from an elderly woman with active or convalescent COVID-19. Sequencing was done on a sample of peripheral blood. The chain joins TRBV28 to TRBJ2-1; TRBD2 matches at 7 bases. The CDR3: CASGRLAVSYNEQFF. CDR3 nucleotides: TGTGCCAGCGGGAGGCTAGCGGTCTCCTACAATGAGCAGTTCTTC.